The 5 T cell receptor beta chains listed next were all sequenced from one sample in a study of blood T cell repertoires in COVID-19. Sequenced by immunoSEQ multiplex PCR; TCRdb stores in-frame clones only, minus some. The profile shows about 240,000 clones, roughly 81% of them singletons. Sample: peripheral blood. Receptors were obtained from a woman of 80 years or more with COVID-19, enrolled during active disease.

This chain joins TRBV11-3 and TRBJ2-1, with D possibly TRBD2 on 5 matching bases. V was shortened by 5 bases and J by 1 base, with 12 bases between the two germline ends. Germline V gene sequence: CDR1 SGHNT, CDR2 YENEEA. The CDR3 has 15 residues. The CDR3 region has the DNA TGTGCCAGCAGCATGGGTAGCGCATCCTACAATGAGCAGTTCTTC. Its protein is CASSMGSASYNEQFF. Full variable domain (outside the CDR3, taken from reference TRBV11-3 and TRBJ2-1): EAGVVQSPRYKIIEKKQPVAFWCNPISGHNTLYWYLQNLGQGPELLIRYENEEAVDDSQLPKDRFSAERLKGVDSTLKIQPAELGDSAVYLCASSMGSASYNEQFFGPGTRLTVL.

The chain employs TRBV6-6 and TRBJ1-1; D possibly corresponds to TRBD1 (6 bases). The germline gives CDR1 MNHNY, CDR2 SVGAGI (reference sequence). The CDR3 is 13 amino acids. Trimming removed 7 bases from V and 2 bases from J, with 11 bases in between. The CDR3 here is CASTLQGNTEAFF. CDR3 bases: TGTGCCAGCACCTTACAGGGAAACACTGAAGCTTTCTTT.

This clone occurred a few times. The chain joins TRBV7-2 to TRBJ1-2, with 9 bases matching TRBD1. CDR1 and CDR2 (germline): SGHTA, FQGNSA. The V and J ends lost 6 bases and 1 base, in that order; junction bases with no gene match: 6. This CDR3 region has 15 residues. The CDR3 DNA sequence: TGTGCCAGCAGACCTCCGGGACAGGGTAACTATGGCTACACCTTC. Its protein is CASRPPGQGNYGYTF.

The chain has TRBV3-1 (or the pseudogene TRBV3-2) and TRBJ2-5, with 7 positions matching TRBD1. V gave up 5 bases and J gave up 4 bases; unmatched junction bases: 7. CDR1 and CDR2 from the germline V gene are LGHDT and YNNKEL (reference sequence). The CDR3 has 14 residues. This chain's CDR3 is CASSFRQGGETQYF. The CDR3 region has the DNA TGTGCCAGCAGCTTTCGACAGGGTGGAGAGACCCAGTACTTC.

The chain joins TRBV7-2 to TRBJ1-5; TRBD1 aligns across 7 bases. CDR1 is SGHTA and CDR2 is FQGNSA in the germline V gene. The ends lost 2 bases at V and 2 bases at J; junction bases unmatched: 12. This CDR3 spans 18 amino acids. For the CDR3, the DNA is TGTGCCAGCAGCTTAATGTCAATACCTGGGACAGGCAATCAGCCCCAGCATTTT. It translates to CASSLMSIPGTGNQPQHF.